This TCR beta chain was identified in a study of blood T cell repertoires in COVID-19. The length of the CDR3 is 16 residues. Germline-derived CDR1 and CDR2 are MNHNS and SASEGT. The ends were cut back, 3 bases at V and 0 bases at J, with 15 bases in the middle. Profiling relied on immunoSEQ multiplex PCR, and the TCRdb table lists in-frame clones only, not all of them. The top ten hold approximately 2% of the sample, which has approximately 230,000 clones, around 90% seen once. The sequenced sample was PBMCs or T cells enriched from blood (not recorded which). The chain combines TRBV6-1 with TRBJ2-7; D is ambiguous. This sequence was found in a young woman who had recovered from COVID-19. In DNA form, the CDR3 reads TGTGCCAGCAGTGACCCCGCGGATAGGAGCTCCTACGAGCAGTACTTC. The encoded protein is CASSDPADRSSYEQYF.